What follows describes a single T cell receptor beta chain. The entry originates in a study of blood T cell repertoires in COVID-19. Study as a whole: From the United States, Italy and Spain came samples of acute and convalescent COVID-19. PBMCs, B-cell-depleted T cells, or T cells provided the cDNA or gDNA that made up the material.

Original analysis: Reference gene primers were amplified, and this amplification served to estimate nucleated cell counts. The table came from immunoSEQ multiplex PCR; TCRdb's copy has only in-frame clones and leaves some out. V and J calls and clone size follow that table, whereas D and trimming were derived from the DNA. This sample has roughly 700,000 clones, with about 87% found just once. Sequenced: peripheral blood. This sequence was found in a woman under 30 with acute or convalescent COVID-19.

CDR3 bases: TGTGCCAGCAGTTTTGGAGCACCCCTCCACTTT. It specifies CASSFGAPLHF. The chain couples TRBV12-3 or TRBV12-4 to TRBJ1-6; D not resolved. The CDR3 length is 11 residues. The V and J ends lost 3 bases and 11 bases respectively, with 5 bases between them.